This T cell receptor (beta chain) appears in the sequencing data of a study of vaccination and CD4 T cells after COVID-19. Study as a whole: Sampling that followed vaccination took place a median approximately 72 days after dose two, within a range of 14 to 241. Specimens were obtained from three convalescent patients at day 14 and at days 161 to 241 post-vaccination.

This clonotype is deemed medium-sized. Its specificity is not known. Oncomine TCR Beta short-read sequencing was applied to DNA from cultured CD4+ T cells. In this case, cultured CD4+ T cells provided the extracted genomic DNA. TCRdb analysed the PCR reads with MiXCR anew, one entry per CDR3 protein. The sample lists about 25,000 distinct CDR3 sequences; about 35% were seen once. Indicated time point: late sampling 161 to 241 days after vaccination in a few convalescent patients. Specified treatment: roughly 10-day PBMC culture with coronavirus spike peptide pools or control peptides (ViraFEST assay). The authors isolated CD4+ T cells by negative selection after roughly 11 days of culture. This specimen was CD4+ T cells from blood, cultured in vitro, taken about 7 months after SARS-CoV-2 vaccination. This sequence was found in a human donor who had recovered from COVID-19.

The CDR3 region has the DNA TGTGCCAGCAGCTTAGAAGGGTCGGCGGGAGGCAATGAGCAGTTCTTC. Amino acid sequence: CASSLEGSAGGNEQFF. This rearrangement joins TRBV7-2 to TRBJ2-1; TRBD2 aligns across 8 bases. Germline CDR1 and CDR2: SGHTA and FQGNSA. The CDR3 extends over 16 amino acids. J was trimmed by 6 bases and V by 1 base; bases with no gene match: 8.